The rows below give T cell receptor beta chains drawn from one sample of a study of response to subunit inactivated influenza vaccine. Using its own MiXCR run on the RT-PCR reads, TCRdb lists one record per CDR3 protein. The sample gives a few hundred thousand distinct CDR3 sequences, 20% to 25% of which show up once; 9.5% to 13% is in the top ten. The sequencing used PBMCs from blood, collected less than 22 months after vaccination. The receptors originated from a man between 45 and 75 years old who received an inactivated influenza vaccine. The CDR3 runs from the conserved cysteine through the conserved F or W. The D gene is left open where the match is weak. A row's size may be missing; if present it is once, few, many or a size class.

TRBJ1-5 | TRBV19 | . | few | CASSPVNSYQPQHF | TGTGCCAGTAGTCCCGTCAATTCATATCAGCCCCAGCATTTT
TRBJ2-5 | TRBV10-3 | . | . | CAISPRNQETQYF | TGTGCCATCAGCCCTCGAAACCAAGAGACCCAGTACTTC
TRBJ1-5 | TRBV12-3/TRBV12-4 | . | few | CASSLYEGDNQPQHF | TGTGCCAGCAGTTTATACGAAGGGGACAATCAGCCCCAGCATTTT
TRBJ1-2 | TRBV6-1 | . | . | CASSEGGVYGYTF | TGTGCCAGCAGTGAGGGGGGAGTCTATGGCTACACCTTC
TRBJ2-7 | TRBV5-1 | TRBD1 | . | CASRFGRQGAYEQYF | TGCGCCAGCAGGTTTGGGCGGCAGGGGGCCTACGAGCAGTACTTC
TRBJ1-5 | TRBV20-1 | TRBD1 | . | CSASPGTGIAQPQHF | TGCAGTGCTAGTCCTGGGACAGGGATCGCTCAGCCCCAGCATTTT
TRBJ2-3 | TRBV29-1 | TRBD2 | . | CSVATSVDTQYF | TGCAGCGTTGCTACTAGCGTAGATACGCAGTATTTT
TRBJ2-3 | TRBV3-1 | . | few | CASSQDQGGGGGTDTQYF | TGTGCCAGCAGCCAAGATCAGGGGGGAGGGGGCGGCACAGATACGCAGTATTTT
TRBJ1-1 | TRBV19 | . | few | CASRFWGARTEAFF | TGTGCCAGTAGATTTTGGGGGGCCAGGACTGAAGCTTTCTTT
TRBJ2-1 | TRBV20-1 | . | . | CSARDSVAPLNEQFF | TGCAGTGCTAGAGATTCGGTAGCTCCGCTCAATGAGCAGTTCTTC
TRBJ2-5 | TRBV10-1 | . | once | CASSERRETQYF | TGCGCCAGCAGTGAGCGGCGGGAGACCCAGTACTTC
TRBJ1-2 | TRBV7-9 | TRBD1 | many | CASSLAGQGYGYTF | TGTGCCAGCAGCTTAGCGGGACAGGGGTATGGCTACACCTTC
TRBJ2-4 | TRBV5-5 | TRBD1 | . | CASSDRRQGPILNIQYF | TGTGCCAGCAGCGACCGTCGACAGGGTCCAATCTTAAACATTCAGTACTTC
TRBJ1-2 | TRBV21-1 | . | . | CASSPPPGPRANYGYTF | TGTGCCAGCAGCCCCCCCCCGGGCCCACGAGCTAACTATGGCTACACCTTC
TRBJ2-7 | TRBV2 | . | . | CASTPSSYEQYF | TGTGCCAGCACACCTAGCAGCTACGAGCAGTACTTC
TRBJ1-1 | TRBV3-1 | . | few | CASSQIVGDTEAFF | TGTGCCAGCAGCCAGATAGTGGGGGACACTGAAGCTTTCTTT
TRBJ1-4 | TRBV5-1 | . | many | CASSLQGMGTNEKLFF | TGCGCCAGCAGCCTACAGGGAATGGGAACTAATGAAAAACTGTTTTTT
TRBJ2-1 | TRBV7-8 | TRBD2 | few | CASSRGGAMYNEQFF | TGTGCCAGCAGCCGCGGGGGGGCAATGTACAATGAGCAGTTCTTC
TRBJ1-2 | TRBV27 | . | few | CASSSGISYGYTF | TGTGCCAGCAGTTCAGGGATTTCCTATGGCTACACCTTC
TRBJ2-4 | TRBV4-2 | TRBD1 | few | CASSTGGDSSASWSDIQYF | TGTGCCAGCAGCACCGGTGGGGACAGCTCCGCTTCGTGGTCGGACATTCAGTACTTC
TRBJ2-5 | TRBV2 | . | . | CASSEALGRAQETQYF | TGTGCCAGCAGTGAAGCGCTGGGTCGGGCCCAAGAGACCCAGTACTTC
TRBJ2-7 | TRBV4-1 | TRBD2 | few | CASSPGTSGVVYEQYF | TGCGCCAGCAGCCCCGGGACTAGCGGGGTCGTTTACGAGCAGTACTTC
TRBJ1-3 | TRBV3-1 | . | few | CASSQASGLGNTIYF | TGTGCCAGCAGCCAAGCATCAGGGCTTGGAAACACCATATATTTT
TRBJ2-2 | TRBV2 | . | few | CASSRMGLNTGELFF | TGTGCCAGCAGTCGTATGGGCTTGAACACCGGGGAGCTGTTTTTT
TRBJ1-2 | TRBV10-3 | . | many | CAISELPAYGYTF | TGTGCCATCAGTGAACTCCCGGCGTATGGCTACACCTTC
TRBJ1-2 | TRBV5-4 | . | . | CASSPTPRANYGYTF | TGTGCCAGCAGTCCTACTCCCAGGGCGAACTATGGCTACACCTTC
TRBJ2-2 | TRBV7-8 | . | . | CASSLSHNTGELFF | TGTGCCAGCAGCTTAAGTCATAACACCGGGGAGCTGTTTTTT
TRBJ1-2 | TRBV7-2 | TRBD1 | few | CASSYPGQGKGGYTF | TGTGCCAGCAGCTACCCGGGACAGGGGAAGGGTGGCTACACCTTC
TRBJ2-1 | TRBV28 | . | . | CASSTQGINEQFF | TGTGCCAGCAGCACACAGGGAATTAATGAGCAGTTCTTC
TRBJ2-1 | TRBV5-4 | . | . | CASSLGDPISKQFF | TGTGCCAGCAGCTTGGGGGACCCGATTTCTAAGCAGTTCTTC
TRBJ1-6 | TRBV29-1 | . | . | CSVGETNSPLHF | TGCAGCGTTGGCGAGACTAATTCACCCCTCCACTTT
TRBJ2-7 | TRBV7-9 | . | . | CASSLGRDHYEQYF | TGTGCCAGCAGCTTAGGCAGGGATCACTACGAGCAGTACTTC